The 15 T cell receptor beta chains below come from one sample, sequenced in a study of shared clonotypes between healthy human individuals. Profiling relied on immunoSEQ multiplex PCR, and the TCRdb table lists in-frame clones only, not all of them. The table records about 1.5 million clones, under 99% of them present only once. Sequencing input: naive CD4+ T cells sorted from blood. The subset was: CD45RA+ positively selected. These receptors were obtained from a man under 40 in good health.

The V and J genes are TRBV18 and TRBJ2-3; 8 bases are a match to TRBD1. V shed 2 bases and J 7 bases; nucleotides not matched to a gene: 8. This CDR3 has 15 residues. The germline CDR1 and CDR2 sequences are KGHSH and LQKENI. The CDR3 sequence: CASSPLGQEPNTQYF. The CDR3 bases are TGTGCCAGCTCACCATTGGGACAGGAACCGAATACGCAGTATTTT.

The V and J genes are TRBV28 and TRBJ2-3; D is undetermined. The CDR3 is 12 amino acids. V dropped 8 bases and J dropped 2 bases, with 8 bases sitting between them. Germline V gives CDR1 MDHEN, CDR2 SYDVKM. CDR3 bases: TGTGCCAGCCGACGGGCCACAGATACGCAGTATTTT. This sequence encodes CASRRATDTQYF.

Regarding this clone: Additional DNA sequences in this sample encode the identical CDR3. The chain links TRBV29-1 to TRBJ2-5; 7 nucleotides align to TRBD1. The CDR3 sequence is 12 residues long. Germline trimming cut 6 bases from V and 2 bases from J; bases unmatched to any gene: 3. CDR1 and CDR2 from the germline V gene are SQVTM and ANQGSEA. Here the CDR3 DNA reads TGCAGCGTGGAACAGGGGCAAGAGACCCAGTACTTC. Translation gives CSVEQGQETQYF.

The gene calls are TRBV5-1 and TRBJ2-1; TRBD2 matches at 15 bases. This CDR3 spans 18 amino acids. Germline CDR1 reads SGHRS; CDR2 reads YFSETQ. With 3 bases clipped from V and 1 base from J, the junction kept 5 bases outside the gene matches. Written as DNA, the CDR3 is TGCGCCAGCAGCTCTGGACTAGCGGGAGGGCCGTCCTACAATGAGCAGTTCTTC. Residues: CASSSGLAGGPSYNEQFF.

J is TRBJ2-2 and V is TRBV20-1; no reliable D call. Germline lookup yields CDR1 DFQATT and CDR2 SNEGSKA (reference sequence). CDR3 length equals 11 residues. Trimming took off 0 bases at V and 8 bases at J, with 4 bases between the two ends. The CDR3 protein is CSARESGELFF. CDR3 bases: TGCAGTGCTAGAGAATCTGGGGAGCTGTTTTTT.

The V and J genes are TRBV28 and TRBJ2-1; 8 bases match TRBD2. Germline lookup yields CDR1 MDHEN and CDR2 SYDVKM. CDR3 length: 15 residues. V shed 1 base, J shed 15 bases, and the junction held 14 bases outside the gene matches. The CDR3 DNA is TGTGCCAGCAGTTTATCCCTCGGGCCAGCGGGAGTACTGTTCTTC. Protein product: CASSLSLGPAGVLFF. The whole variable domain, remainder taken from reference TRBV28 and TRBJ2-1, is DVKVTQSSRYLVKRTGEKVFLECVQDMDHENMFWYRQDPGLGLRLIYFSYDVKMKEKGDIPEGYSVSREKKERFSLILESASTNQTSMYLCASSLSLGPAGVLFFGPGTRLTVL.

The chain uses TRBV10-2 and TRBJ2-7, with TRBD2 matching over 9 bases. Germline V CDR1 and CDR2: WSHSY, SAAADI. CDR3 length equals 15 residues. The trim removed 0 bases at V and 7 bases at J, leaving 7 bases unmatched. The CDR3 DNA sequence: TGCGCCAGCAGTGAGTCGGGCGGGAGGGCCTGGGAGCAGTACTTC. This encodes CASSESGGRAWEQYF.

This clone appeared a single time. This chain joins TRBV28 and TRBJ1-4; tentatively, D is TRBD1 (5 bases). The CDR3 has 17 amino acids. Trimming stripped 4 bases from V and 3 bases from J, with 18 bases between. Looked up from germline, CDR1 is MDHEN and CDR2 is SYDVKM. This chain's CDR3 is CASSSYAIGHPNEKLFF. DNA of the CDR3: TGTGCCAGCAGTTCCTACGCGATAGGACATCCTAATGAAAAACTGTTTTTT.

The V call is TRBV4-1, the J call TRBJ2-7; 8 nucleotides match TRBD2. The CDR3 totals 16 residues. Germline trimming cut 2 bases from V and 7 bases from J; bases unmatched to any gene: 13. Germline V gene sequence: CDR1 MGHRA, CDR2 YSYEKL. The CDR3 DNA follows: TGCGCCAGCAGCCAATACAGAGGGGCTAGCGGGCGTGAGCAGTACTTC. This gives the protein CASSQYRGASGREQYF.

V gene TRBV4-3 combines with J gene TRBJ2-3, with 8 bases fitting TRBD2. CDR1 and CDR2 from the germline V gene are LGHNA and YSLEER. Unmatched junction bases numbered 11, after V lost 1 base and J lost 8 bases. The CDR3 covers 16 residues. CDR3 loop: CASSQGGSGGPATQYF. The DNA for the CDR3 is TGCGCCAGCAGCCAAGGAGGGTCGGGAGGGCCGGCTACGCAGTATTTT.

The chain is built from TRBV5-1 and TRBJ2-3; TRBD1 is a possible D gene (5 bases). The CDR3 loop spans 13 amino acids. Trimming removed 7 bases at V and 2 bases at J, with 11 bases between. Germline CDR1 SGHRS, CDR2 YFSETQ. DNA for the CDR3: TGCGCCAGCGGACAACGCCACACAGATACGCAGTATTTT. Translation: CASGQRHTDTQYF.

The chain has TRBV4-1 and TRBJ1-4, with D maybe TRBD1 (5 bases). This CDR3 is built from 15 residues. The V gene's germline CDR1 is MGHRA and CDR2 YSYEKL. The V end lost 1 base, the J end lost 4 bases, and 10 bases lay between the germline ends. The chain's CDR3 is CASSQVQAINEKLFF. As DNA, the CDR3 is TGCGCCAGCAGCCAAGTACAGGCGATTAATGAAAAACTGTTTTTT.

In the case of this clone: This specimen includes other DNA sequences encoding the same CDR3. The chain employs TRBV27 and TRBJ1-2, with D perhaps matching TRBD1 (6 bases). Germline-derived CDR1 and CDR2 are MNHEY and SMNVEV (reference sequence). This CDR3 is built from 14 residues. Trimming removed 6 bases at V and 4 bases at J, with 15 bases between. The CDR3 here is CASSPQGTGYGYTF. The CDR3 region has the DNA TGTGCCAGCAGCCCCCAGGGGACCGGCTATGGCTACACCTTC.

This chain joins TRBV28 and TRBJ2-7; maybe TRBD1 (6 bases). Germline values: CDR1 MDHEN, CDR2 SYDVKM. V shed 3 bases and J shed 4 bases, with 16 bases lying between them. The CDR3 loop spans 15 amino acids. CDR3 coding DNA: TGTGCCAGCAGTTTTTCGGCAGGGGCGTCTTACGAGCAGTACTTC. It specifies CASSFSAGASYEQYF.

This clone came up once. The CDR3 here is CASSLPPLGTDTQYF. The DNA of the CDR3 is TGTGCCAGCAGCTTGCCGCCCCTTGGCACAGATACGCAGTATTTT. The chain links TRBV5-6 to TRBJ2-3; D remains unclear. CDR1 SGHDT and CDR2 YYEEEE come from the germline V gene. There are 15 residues in the CDR3. V shed 1 base and J shed 1 base, with 10 bases lying between them.